The present T cell receptor (beta chain) was sequenced within a study of T cells in Graves' hyperthyroidism and ophthalmopathy. Uncontrolled infection, other autoimmune disease, pregnancy or lactation led to exclusion. Diagnoses used clinical symptoms, serum thyroxine and TRAb, thyroid ultrasound and orbital computed tomography. The sample of blood was obtained at first hyperthyroidism diagnosis (before any ophthalmopathy symptoms). PBMCs were obtained from 10 ml fresh peripheral blood. The CDR3 regions of TCR beta were amplified from RNA transcripts. The study used the HTBI primer set for a first-round RT-PCR of the TCR CDR3. MiXCR, applied by TCRdb to the multiplex PCR reads, yields one record per CDR3 protein. Among about 720,000 distinct CDR3 sequences listed, roughly a sixth were seen once. Per germline, CDR1 LGHDT and CDR2 YNNKEL (reference sequence). This CDR3 contains 14 residues. V dropped 1 base and J dropped 9 bases, with 15 bases sitting between them.

The rearrangement links TRBV3-1 to TRBJ1-2, with D tentatively TRBD1 (5 bases). Sequencing was performed on blood. This TCR derives from a woman aged 50 to 65 with Graves' hyperthyroidism that later progressed to Graves' ophthalmopathy. DNA of the CDR3: TGTGCCAGCAGCCAAGGAAGTGGAAGGGGCAGCTACACCTTC. Amino acid sequence: CASSQGSGRGSYTF.